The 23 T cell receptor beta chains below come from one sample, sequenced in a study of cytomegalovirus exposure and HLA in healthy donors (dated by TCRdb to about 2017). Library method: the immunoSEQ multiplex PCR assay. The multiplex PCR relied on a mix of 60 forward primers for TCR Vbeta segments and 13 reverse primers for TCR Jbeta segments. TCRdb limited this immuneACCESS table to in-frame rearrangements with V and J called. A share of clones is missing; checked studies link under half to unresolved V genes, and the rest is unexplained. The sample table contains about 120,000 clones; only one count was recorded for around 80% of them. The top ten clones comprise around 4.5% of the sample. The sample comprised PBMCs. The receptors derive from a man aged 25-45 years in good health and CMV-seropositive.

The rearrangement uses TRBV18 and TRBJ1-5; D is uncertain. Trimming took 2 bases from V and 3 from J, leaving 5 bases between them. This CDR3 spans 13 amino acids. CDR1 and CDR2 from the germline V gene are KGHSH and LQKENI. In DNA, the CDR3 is TGTGCCAGCTCACCAGGGCTCAATCAGCCCCAGCATTTT. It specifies CASSPGLNQPQHF.

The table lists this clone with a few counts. The CDR3 nucleotides read TGTGCCAGCAGCTTAACTATTAGCGGCTGGACCCAGTACTTC. It translates to CASSLTISGWTQYF. The V call is TRBV11-3, the J call TRBJ2-5; TRBD2 might be the D (6 bases). The CDR3 loop spans 14 amino acids. Trimming stripped 2 bases from V and 7 bases from J, with 14 bases between. The germline gives CDR1 SGHNT, CDR2 YENEEA.

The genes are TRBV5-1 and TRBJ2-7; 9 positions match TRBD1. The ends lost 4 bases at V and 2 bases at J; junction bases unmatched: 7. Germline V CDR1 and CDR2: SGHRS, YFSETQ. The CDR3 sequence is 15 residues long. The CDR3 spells CASSPGTGWAYEQYF. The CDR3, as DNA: TGCGCCAGCAGCCCGGGGACAGGGTGGGCCTACGAGCAGTACTTC.

The CDR3: CASGLAGEETQYF. CDR3 nucleotides: TGTGCCAGCGGGCTAGCGGGCGAAGAGACCCAGTACTTC. This rearrangement joins TRBV28 to TRBJ2-5; 8 bases are shared with TRBD2. The CDR3 spans 13 residues. Germline V gene data show CDR1 as MDHEN and CDR2 as SYDVKM. J gave up 3 bases and V 8 bases, and 5 bases lay outside the gene matches. The full variable domain, rest sourced from reference TRBV28 and TRBJ2-5, is DVKVTQSSRYLVKRTGEKVFLECVQDMDHENMFWYRQDPGLGLRLIYFSYDVKMKEKGDIPEGYSVSREKKERFSLILESASTNQTSMYLCASGLAGEETQYFGPGTRLLVL.

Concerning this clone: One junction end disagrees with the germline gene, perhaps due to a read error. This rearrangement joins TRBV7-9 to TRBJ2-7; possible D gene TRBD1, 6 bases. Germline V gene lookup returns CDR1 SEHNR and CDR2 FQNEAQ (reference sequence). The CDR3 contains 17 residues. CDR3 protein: CSSSFPLRGVNSYEQYF. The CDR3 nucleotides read TGTTCCAGCAGCTTTCCCCTCAGGGGAGTGAATTCCTACGAGCAGTACTTC.

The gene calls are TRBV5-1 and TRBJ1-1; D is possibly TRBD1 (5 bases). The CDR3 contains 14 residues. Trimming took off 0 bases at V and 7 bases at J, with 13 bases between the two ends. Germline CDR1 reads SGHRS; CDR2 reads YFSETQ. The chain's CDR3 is CASSLGRATVEAFF. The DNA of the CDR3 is TGCGCCAGCAGCTTGGGCAGGGCAACGGTTGAAGCTTTCTTT.

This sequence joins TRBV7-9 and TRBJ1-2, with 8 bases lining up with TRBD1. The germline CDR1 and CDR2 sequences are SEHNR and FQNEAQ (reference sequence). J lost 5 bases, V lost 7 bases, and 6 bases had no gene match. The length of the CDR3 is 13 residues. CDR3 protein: CASNSGGVYGYTF. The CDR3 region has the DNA TGTGCCAGCAATTCAGGGGGCGTGTATGGCTACACCTTC.

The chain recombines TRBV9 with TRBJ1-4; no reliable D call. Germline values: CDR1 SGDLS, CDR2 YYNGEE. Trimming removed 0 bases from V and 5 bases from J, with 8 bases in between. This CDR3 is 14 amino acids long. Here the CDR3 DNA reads TGTGCCAGCAGCGTAGACACGGGGAATGAAAAACTGTTTTTT. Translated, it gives CASSVDTGNEKLFF.

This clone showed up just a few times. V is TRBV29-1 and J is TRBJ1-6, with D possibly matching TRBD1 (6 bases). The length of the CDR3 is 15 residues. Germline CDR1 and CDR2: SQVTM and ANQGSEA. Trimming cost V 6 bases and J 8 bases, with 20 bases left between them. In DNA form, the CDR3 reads TGCAGCGTAGGGGGGGGGATGGGTGTTGATTCACCCCTCCACTTT. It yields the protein CSVGGGMGVDSPLHF.

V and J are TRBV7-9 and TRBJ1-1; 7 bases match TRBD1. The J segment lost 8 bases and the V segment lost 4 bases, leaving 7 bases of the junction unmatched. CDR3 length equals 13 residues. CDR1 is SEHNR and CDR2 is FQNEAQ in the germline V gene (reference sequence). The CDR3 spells CASSYRDSSEAFF. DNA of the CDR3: TGTGCCAGCAGCTACCGGGACAGCTCAGAAGCTTTCTTT.

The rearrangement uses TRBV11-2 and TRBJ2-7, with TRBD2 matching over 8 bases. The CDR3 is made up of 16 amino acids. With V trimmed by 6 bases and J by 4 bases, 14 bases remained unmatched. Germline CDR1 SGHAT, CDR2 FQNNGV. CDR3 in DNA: TGTGCCAGCAGGCCATTCGGGAGCGGGAGTTTGTACGAGCAGTACTTC. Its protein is CASRPFGSGSLYEQYF.

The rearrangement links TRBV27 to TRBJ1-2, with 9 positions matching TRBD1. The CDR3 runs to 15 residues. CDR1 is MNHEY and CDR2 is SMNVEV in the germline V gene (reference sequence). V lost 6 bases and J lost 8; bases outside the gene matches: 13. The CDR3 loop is CASRGRDRVVEGYTF. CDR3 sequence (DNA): TGTGCCAGCAGAGGTCGGGACAGGGTAGTGGAAGGCTACACCTTC.

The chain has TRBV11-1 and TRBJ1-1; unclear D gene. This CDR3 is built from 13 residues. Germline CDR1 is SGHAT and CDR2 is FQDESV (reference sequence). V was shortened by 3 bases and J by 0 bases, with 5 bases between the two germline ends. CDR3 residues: CASSFLLNTEAFF. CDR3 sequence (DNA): TGTGCCAGCAGCTTTCTCCTGAACACTGAAGCTTTCTTT. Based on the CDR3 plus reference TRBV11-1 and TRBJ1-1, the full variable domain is EAEVAQSPRYKITEKSQAVAFWCDPISGHATLYWYRQILGQGPELLVQFQDESVVDDSQLPKDRFSAERLKGVDSTLKIQPAELGDSAMYLCASSFLLNTEAFFGQGTRLTVV.

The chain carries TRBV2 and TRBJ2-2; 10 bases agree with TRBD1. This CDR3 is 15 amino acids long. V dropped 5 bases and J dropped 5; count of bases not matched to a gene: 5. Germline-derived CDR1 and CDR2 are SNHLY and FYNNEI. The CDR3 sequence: CASSNGQGVTGELFF. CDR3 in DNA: TGTGCCAGCAGTAACGGACAGGGGGTAACCGGGGAGCTGTTTTTT.

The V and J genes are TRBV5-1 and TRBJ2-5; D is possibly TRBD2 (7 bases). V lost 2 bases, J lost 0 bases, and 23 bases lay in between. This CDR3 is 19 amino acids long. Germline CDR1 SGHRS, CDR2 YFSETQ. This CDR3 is CASSFGGLAGRGYQETQYF. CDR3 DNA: TGCGCCAGCAGCTTCGGGGGCTTAGCGGGCCGGGGGTACCAAGAGACCCAGTACTTC.

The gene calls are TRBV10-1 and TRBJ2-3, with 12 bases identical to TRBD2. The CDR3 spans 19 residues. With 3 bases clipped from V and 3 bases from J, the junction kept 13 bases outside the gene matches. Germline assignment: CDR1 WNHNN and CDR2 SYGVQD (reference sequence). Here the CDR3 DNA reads TGCGCCAGCAGTGACTCCGGACTAGCGGGACAATGTCGAACAGATACGCAGTATTTT. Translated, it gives CASSDSGLAGQCRTDTQYF.

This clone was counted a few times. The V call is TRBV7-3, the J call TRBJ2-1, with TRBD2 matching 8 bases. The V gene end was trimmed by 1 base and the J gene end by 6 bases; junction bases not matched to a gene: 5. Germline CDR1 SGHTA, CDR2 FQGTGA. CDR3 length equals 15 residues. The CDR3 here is CASSLRAGGANEQFF. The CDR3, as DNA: TGTGCCAGCAGCTTAAGGGCCGGGGGGGCCAATGAGCAGTTCTTC.

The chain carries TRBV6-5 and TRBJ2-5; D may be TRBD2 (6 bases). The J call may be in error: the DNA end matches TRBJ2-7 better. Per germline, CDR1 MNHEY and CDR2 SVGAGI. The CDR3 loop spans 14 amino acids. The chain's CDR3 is CASRNYIGGYEQYF. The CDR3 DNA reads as TGTGCCAGCAGGAATTACATTGGGGGGTACGAGCAGTACTTC.

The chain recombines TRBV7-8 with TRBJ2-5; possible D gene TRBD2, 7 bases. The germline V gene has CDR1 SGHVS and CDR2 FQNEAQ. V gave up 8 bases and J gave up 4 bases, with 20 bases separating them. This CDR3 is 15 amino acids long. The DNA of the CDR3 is TGTGCCAGCTGTGGGGGGGCAGTCGGGGTAGAGACCCAGTACTTC. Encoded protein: CASCGGAVGVETQYF.

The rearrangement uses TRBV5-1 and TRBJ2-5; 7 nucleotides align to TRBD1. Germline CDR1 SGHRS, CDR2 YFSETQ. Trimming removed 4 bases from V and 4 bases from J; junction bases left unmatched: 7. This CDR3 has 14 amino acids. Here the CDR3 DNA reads TGCGCCAGCAGCCCGGGGACAGAAGGAGAGACCCAGTACTTC. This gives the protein CASSPGTEGETQYF.

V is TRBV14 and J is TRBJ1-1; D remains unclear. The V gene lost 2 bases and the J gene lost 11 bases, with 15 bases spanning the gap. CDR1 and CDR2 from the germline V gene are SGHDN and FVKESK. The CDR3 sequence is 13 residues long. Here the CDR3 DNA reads TGTGCCAGCAGCCAAAATAATCTTAACGCGGCTTTCTTT. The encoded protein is CASSQNNLNAAFF.

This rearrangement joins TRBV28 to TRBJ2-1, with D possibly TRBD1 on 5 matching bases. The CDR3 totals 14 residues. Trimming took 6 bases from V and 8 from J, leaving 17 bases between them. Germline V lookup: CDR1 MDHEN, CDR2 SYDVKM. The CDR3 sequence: CASSPLEAGYEQFF. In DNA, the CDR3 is TGTGCCAGCAGCCCTCTTGAGGCAGGGTATGAGCAGTTCTTC.

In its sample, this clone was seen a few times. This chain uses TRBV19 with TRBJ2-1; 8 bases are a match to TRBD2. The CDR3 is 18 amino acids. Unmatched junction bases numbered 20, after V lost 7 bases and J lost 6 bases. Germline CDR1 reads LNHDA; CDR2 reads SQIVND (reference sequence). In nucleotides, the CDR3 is TGTGCCAGTAACCGTCTAGCGGGTGCAGAGGAGGGGGGCAATGAGCAGTTCTTC. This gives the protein CASNRLAGAEEGGNEQFF.